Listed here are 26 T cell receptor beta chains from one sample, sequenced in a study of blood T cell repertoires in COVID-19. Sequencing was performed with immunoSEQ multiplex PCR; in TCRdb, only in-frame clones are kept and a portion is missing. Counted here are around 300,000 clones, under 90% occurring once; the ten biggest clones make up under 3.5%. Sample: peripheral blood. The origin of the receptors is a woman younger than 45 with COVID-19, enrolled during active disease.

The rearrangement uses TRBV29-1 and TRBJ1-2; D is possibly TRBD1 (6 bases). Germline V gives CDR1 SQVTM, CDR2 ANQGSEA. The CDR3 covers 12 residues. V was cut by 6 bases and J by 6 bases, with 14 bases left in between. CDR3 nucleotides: TGCAGCGTGCTGGCAGGGGCGGATGGCTACACCTTC. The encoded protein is CSVLAGADGYTF.

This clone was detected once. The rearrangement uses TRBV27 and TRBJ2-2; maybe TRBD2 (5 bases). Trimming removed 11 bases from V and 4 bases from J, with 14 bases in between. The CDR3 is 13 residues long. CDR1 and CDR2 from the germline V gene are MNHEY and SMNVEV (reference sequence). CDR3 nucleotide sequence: TGTGCCGACATAGTCGGGGTCACCGGGGAGCTGTTTTTT. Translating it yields CADIVGVTGELFF.

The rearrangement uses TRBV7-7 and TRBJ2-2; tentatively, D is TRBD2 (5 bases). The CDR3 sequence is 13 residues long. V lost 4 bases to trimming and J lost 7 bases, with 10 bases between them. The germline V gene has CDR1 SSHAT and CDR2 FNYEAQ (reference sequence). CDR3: CASSSSGNGELFF. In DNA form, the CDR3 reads TGTGCCAGCAGCTCCAGCGGAAACGGGGAGCTGTTTTTT. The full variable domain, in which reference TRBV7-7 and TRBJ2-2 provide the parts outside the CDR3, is GAGVSQSPRYKVTKRGQDVTLRCDPISSHATLYWYQQALGQGPEFLTYFNYEAQPDKSGLPSDRFSAERPEGSISTLTIQRTEQRDSAMYRCASSSSGNGELFFGEGSRLTVL.

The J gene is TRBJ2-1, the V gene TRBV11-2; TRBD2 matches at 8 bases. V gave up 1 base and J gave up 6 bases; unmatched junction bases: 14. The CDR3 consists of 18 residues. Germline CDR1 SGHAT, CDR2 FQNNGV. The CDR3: CASSLGTGGLVRANEQFF. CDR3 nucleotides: TGTGCCAGCAGCTTAGGAACGGGGGGACTAGTACGGGCCAATGAGCAGTTCTTC.

CDR3 protein: CASSPGQGVQPQHF. CDR3 sequence (DNA): TGCGCCAGCAGCCCCGGACAGGGTGTTCAGCCCCAGCATTTT. The chain carries TRBV5-1 and TRBJ1-5, with 8 nucleotides matching TRBD1. Germline values: CDR1 SGHRS, CDR2 YFSETQ. The CDR3 length is 14 residues. Losses at the gene ends were 4 bases for V and 6 bases for J; bases not matched to a gene: 6.

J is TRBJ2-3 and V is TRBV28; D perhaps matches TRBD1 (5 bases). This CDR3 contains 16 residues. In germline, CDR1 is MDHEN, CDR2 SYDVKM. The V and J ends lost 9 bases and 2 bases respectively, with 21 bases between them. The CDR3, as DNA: TGTGCCAGGGGGCCCCCTTTCTGCTCACCCACAGATACGCAGTATTTT. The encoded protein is CARGPPFCSPTDTQYF. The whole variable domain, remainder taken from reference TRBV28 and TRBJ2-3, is DVKVTQSSRYLVKRTGEKVFLECVQDMDHENMFWYRQDPGLGLRLIYFSYDVKMKEKGDIPEGYSVSREKKERFSLILESASTNQTSMYLCARGPPFCSPTDTQYFGPGTRLTVL.

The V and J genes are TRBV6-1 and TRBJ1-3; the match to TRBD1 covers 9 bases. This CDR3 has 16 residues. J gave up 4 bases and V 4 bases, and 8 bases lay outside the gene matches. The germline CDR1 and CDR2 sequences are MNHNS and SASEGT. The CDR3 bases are TGTGCCAGCAGTGTGTACAGGGGGCTGAAGGGAAACACCATATATTTT. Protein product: CASSVYRGLKGNTIYF.

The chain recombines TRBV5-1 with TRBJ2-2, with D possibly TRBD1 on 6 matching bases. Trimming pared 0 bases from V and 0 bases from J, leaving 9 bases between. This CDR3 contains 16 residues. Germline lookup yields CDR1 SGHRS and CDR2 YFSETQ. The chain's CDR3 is CASSLETGSNTGELFF. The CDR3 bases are TGCGCCAGCAGCTTGGAGACAGGATCGAACACCGGGGAGCTGTTTTTT.

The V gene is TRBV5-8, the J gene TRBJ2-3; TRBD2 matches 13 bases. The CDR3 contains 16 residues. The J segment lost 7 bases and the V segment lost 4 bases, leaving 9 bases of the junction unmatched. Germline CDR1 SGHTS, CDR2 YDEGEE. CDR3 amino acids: CASSPGTSGMIYTQYF. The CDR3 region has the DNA TGTGCCAGCAGCCCTGGGACTAGCGGGATGATTTATACGCAGTATTTT. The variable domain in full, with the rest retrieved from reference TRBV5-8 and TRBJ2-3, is EAGVTQSPTHLIKTRGQQATLRCSPISGHTSVYWYQQALGLGLQFLLWYDEGEERNRGNFPPRFSGRQFPNYSSELNVNALELEDSALYLCASSPGTSGMIYTQYFGPGTRLTVL.

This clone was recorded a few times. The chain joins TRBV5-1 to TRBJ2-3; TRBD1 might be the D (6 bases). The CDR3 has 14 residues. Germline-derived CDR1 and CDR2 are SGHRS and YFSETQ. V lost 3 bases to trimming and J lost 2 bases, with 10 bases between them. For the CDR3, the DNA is TGCGCCAGCAGCTCAAGGACAGTCACAGATACGCAGTATTTT. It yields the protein CASSSRTVTDTQYF.

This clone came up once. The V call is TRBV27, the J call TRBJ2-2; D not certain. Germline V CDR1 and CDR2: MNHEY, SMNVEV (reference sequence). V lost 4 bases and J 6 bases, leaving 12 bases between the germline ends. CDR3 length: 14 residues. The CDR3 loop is CASSSLGAPGELFF. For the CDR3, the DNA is TGTGCCAGCAGTTCTCTAGGCGCCCCCGGGGAGCTGTTTTTT.

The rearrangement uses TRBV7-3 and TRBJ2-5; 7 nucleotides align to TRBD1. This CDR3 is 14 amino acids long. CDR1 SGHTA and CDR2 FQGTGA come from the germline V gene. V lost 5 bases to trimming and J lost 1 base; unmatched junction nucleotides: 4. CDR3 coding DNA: TGTGCCAGCAGCCCGACAGGGTTCCAAGAGACCCAGTACTTC. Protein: CASSPTGFQETQYF.

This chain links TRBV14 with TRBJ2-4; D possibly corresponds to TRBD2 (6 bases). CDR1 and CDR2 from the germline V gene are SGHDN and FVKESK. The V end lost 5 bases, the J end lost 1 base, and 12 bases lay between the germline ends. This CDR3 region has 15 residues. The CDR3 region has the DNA TGTGCCAGCAGCGGGGACTCCCAGGCCAAAAACATTCAGTACTTC. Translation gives CASSGDSQAKNIQYF.

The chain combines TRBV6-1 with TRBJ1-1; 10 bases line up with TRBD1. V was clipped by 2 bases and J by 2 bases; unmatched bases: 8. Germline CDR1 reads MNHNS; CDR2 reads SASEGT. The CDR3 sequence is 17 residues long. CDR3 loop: CASSEKTGGPLNTEAFF. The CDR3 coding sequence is TGTGCCAGCAGTGAAAAGACAGGGGGCCCCCTAAACACTGAAGCTTTCTTT.

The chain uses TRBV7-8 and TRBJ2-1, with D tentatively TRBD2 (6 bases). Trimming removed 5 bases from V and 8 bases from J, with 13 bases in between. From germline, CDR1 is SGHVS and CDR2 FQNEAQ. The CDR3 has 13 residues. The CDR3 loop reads CASSRDSLDEQFF. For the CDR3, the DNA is TGTGCCAGCAGCCGGGACTCCCTGGATGAGCAGTTCTTC.

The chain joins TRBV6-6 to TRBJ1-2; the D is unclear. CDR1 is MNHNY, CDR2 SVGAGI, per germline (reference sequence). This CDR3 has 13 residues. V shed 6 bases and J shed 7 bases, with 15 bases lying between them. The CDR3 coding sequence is TGTGCCAGCAGCCGAGAATCCGGGTTTGGCTACACCTTC. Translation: CASSRESGFGYTF.

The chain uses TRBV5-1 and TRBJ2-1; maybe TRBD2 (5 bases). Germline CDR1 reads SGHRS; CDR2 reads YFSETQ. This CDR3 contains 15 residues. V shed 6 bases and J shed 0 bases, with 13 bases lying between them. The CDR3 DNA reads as TGCGCCAGCAATAAGGAGGCGAGCTCCTACAATGAGCAGTTCTTC. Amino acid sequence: CASNKEASSYNEQFF. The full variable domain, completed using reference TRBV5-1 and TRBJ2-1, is KAGVTQTPRYLIKTRGQQVTLSCSPISGHRSVSWYQQTPGQGLQFLFEYFSETQRNKGNFPGRFSGRQFSNSRSEMNVSTLELGDSALYLCASNKEASSYNEQFFGPGTRLTVL.

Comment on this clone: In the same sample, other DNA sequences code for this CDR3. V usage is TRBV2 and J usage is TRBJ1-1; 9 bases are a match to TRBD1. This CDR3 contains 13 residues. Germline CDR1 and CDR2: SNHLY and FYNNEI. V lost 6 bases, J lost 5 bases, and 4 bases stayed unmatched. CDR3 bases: TGTGCCAGCAGAGGACAGGGGAGGACTGAAGCTTTCTTT. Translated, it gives CASRGQGRTEAFF.

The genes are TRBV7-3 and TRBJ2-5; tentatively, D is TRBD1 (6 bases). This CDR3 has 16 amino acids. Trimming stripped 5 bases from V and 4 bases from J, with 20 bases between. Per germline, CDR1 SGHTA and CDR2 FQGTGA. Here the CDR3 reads CASSPWGTGRGETQYF. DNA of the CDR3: TGTGCCAGCAGCCCTTGGGGAACAGGGAGAGGAGAGACCCAGTACTTC.

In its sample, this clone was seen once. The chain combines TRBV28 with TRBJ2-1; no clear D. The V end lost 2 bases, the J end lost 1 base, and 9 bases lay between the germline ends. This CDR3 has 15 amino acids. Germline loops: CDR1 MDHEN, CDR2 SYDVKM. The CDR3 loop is CASSLPAVSYNEQFF. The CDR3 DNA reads TGTGCCAGCAGTTTACCTGCGGTTTCCTACAATGAGCAGTTCTTC.

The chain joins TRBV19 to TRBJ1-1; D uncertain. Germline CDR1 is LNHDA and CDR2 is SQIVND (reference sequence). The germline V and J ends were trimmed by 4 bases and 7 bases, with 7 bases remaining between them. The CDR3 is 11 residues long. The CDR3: CASSTSFEAFF. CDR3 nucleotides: TGTGCCAGTAGTACGAGCTTTGAAGCTTTCTTT.

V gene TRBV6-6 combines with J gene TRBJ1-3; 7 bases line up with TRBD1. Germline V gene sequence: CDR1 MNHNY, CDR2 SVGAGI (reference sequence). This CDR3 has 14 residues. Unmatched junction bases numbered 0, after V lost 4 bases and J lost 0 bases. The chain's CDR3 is CASSWTGSGNTIYF. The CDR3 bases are TGTGCCAGCAGTTGGACAGGCTCTGGAAACACCATATATTTT.

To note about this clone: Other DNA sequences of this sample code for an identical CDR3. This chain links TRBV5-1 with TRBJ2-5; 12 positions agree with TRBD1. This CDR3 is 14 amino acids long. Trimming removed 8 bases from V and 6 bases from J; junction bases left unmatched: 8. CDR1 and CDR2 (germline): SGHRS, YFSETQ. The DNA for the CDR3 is TGCGCCAGTAGCCCCGGGACAGGGGGCAAGACCCAGTACTTC. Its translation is CASSPGTGGKTQYF.

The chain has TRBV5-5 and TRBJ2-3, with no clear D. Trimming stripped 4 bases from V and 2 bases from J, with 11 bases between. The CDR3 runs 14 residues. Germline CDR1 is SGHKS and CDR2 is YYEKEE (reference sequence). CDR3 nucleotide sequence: TGTGCCAGCAGCCCCCAGGATTACACAGATACGCAGTATTTT. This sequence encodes CASSPQDYTDTQYF.

The CDR3 nucleotides are TGTGCCAGCTCACCACTTAGCTCTGGGGCCAACGTCCTGACTTTC. The encoded protein is CASSPLSSGANVLTF. This chain joins TRBV18 and TRBJ2-6; D is uncertain. The germline gives CDR1 KGHSH, CDR2 LQKENI. The CDR3 contains 15 residues. V lost 1 base and J 0 bases, leaving 4 bases between the germline ends.

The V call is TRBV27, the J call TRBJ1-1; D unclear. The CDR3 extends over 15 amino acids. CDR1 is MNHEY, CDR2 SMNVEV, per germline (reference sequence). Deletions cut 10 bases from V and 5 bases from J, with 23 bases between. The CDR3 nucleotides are TGTGCCACCTCCGACTTAGGAAGGAGAGATACTGAAGCTTTCTTT. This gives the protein CATSDLGRRDTEAFF.